These 21 T cell receptor beta chains were all obtained from the same sample, sequenced in a study of monozygotic twins with inflammatory bowel disease. TCRdb reanalyzed the 5' RACE reads, giving one entry per CDR3 protein sequence and no DNA. In all, the sample yields approximately 85,000 distinct CDR3 sequences. The sample consisted of blood. The receptors originated from a human donor with ulcerative colitis or Crohn's disease, or a healthy co-twin of an affected twin (not recorded which).

This rearrangement joins TRBV5-1 to TRBJ2-5. The CDR3 loop spans 11 amino acids. Germline lookup yields CDR1 SGHRS and CDR2 YFSETQ. This CDR3 is CASSTQETQYF.

The chain employs TRBV5-1 and TRBJ2-4; TCRdb's assignment of TRBD1 cannot be checked, as there is no DNA. Germline V lookup: CDR1 SGHRS, CDR2 YFSETQ. This CDR3 is built from 12 residues. CDR3 sequence: CASSLQGNIQYF. Based on the CDR3 plus reference TRBV5-1 and TRBJ2-4, the full variable domain is KAGVTQTPRYLIKTRGQQVTLSCSPISGHRSVSWYQQTPGQGLQFLFEYFSETQRNKGNFPGRFSGRQFSNSRSEMNVSTLELGDSALYLCASSLQGNIQYFGAGTRLSVL.

This chain joins TRBV7-8 and TRBJ2-7. Germline V lookup: CDR1 SGHVS, CDR2 FQNEAQ. CDR3 length: 17 residues. The CDR3 here is CASSLASPDLYSYEQYF.

CDR3 sequence: CASSPETGVAGYTF. This rearrangement joins TRBV18 to TRBJ1-2; TCRdb selects TRBD1, and the lack of DNA leaves this call unchecked. CDR3 length equals 14 residues. The germline CDR1 and CDR2 sequences are KGHSH and LQKENI.

The chain combines TRBV13 with TRBJ1-2; TCRdb proposes TRBD1, but this gene call is untestable without DNA. CDR1 and CDR2 from the germline V gene are PRHDT and FYEKMQ (reference sequence). This CDR3 comprises 15 residues. CDR3 residues: CASSQTPGLERSYTF.

The V and J genes are TRBV20-1 and TRBJ2-7; TCRdb returns TRBD1, unconfirmable since there is no DNA. Germline CDR1 DFQATT, CDR2 SNEGSKA (reference sequence). This CDR3 has 12 residues. The CDR3 reads CSARGQGSEQYF.

The rearrangement links TRBV5-6 to TRBJ2-7; there is no DNA to check the TCRdb D call of TRBD1. CDR1 and CDR2 (germline): SGHDT, YYEEEE. CDR3 length equals 15 residues. The CDR3 sequence is CASSLGQGRSYEQYF.

The chain joins TRBV18 to TRBJ2-7; TCRdb gives TRBD1 as the D gene, but with no DNA this cannot be confirmed. The CDR3 loop spans 14 amino acids. The germline V gene encodes CDR1 KGHSH and CDR2 LQKENI. This CDR3 is CASSPRTGGYEQYF.

The CDR3 sequence is CATSAGTVGEKLFF. The chain has TRBV24-1 and TRBJ1-4; TCRdb's D call, TRBD1, is unchecked because there is no DNA. CDR1 and CDR2 (germline): KGHDR, SFDVKD. The CDR3 has 14 amino acids.

The chain joins TRBV5-5 to TRBJ1-5. CDR3 length: 15 amino acids. Looked up from germline, CDR1 is SGHKS and CDR2 is YYEKEE (reference sequence). The CDR3 protein is CASSPKTVSNQPQHF.

The chain carries TRBV5-1 and TRBJ2-1; TCRdb's assignment of TRBD2 cannot be checked, as there is no DNA. Germline V gene sequence: CDR1 SGHRS, CDR2 YFSETQ. The CDR3 runs 15 residues. The CDR3 protein is CASSFNSGKDNEQFF.

The J gene is TRBJ1-2, the V gene TRBV7-2; lacking DNA, the TRBD1 call made by TCRdb goes unchecked. This CDR3 region has 12 residues. Germline V lookup: CDR1 SGHTA, CDR2 FQGNSA. The CDR3 sequence is CASSPRTDGYTF.

The rearrangement joins TRBV5-1 to TRBJ2-5. The CDR3 extends over 12 amino acids. The germline gives CDR1 SGHRS, CDR2 YFSETQ. CDR3 sequence reads: CASSLYPETQYF. Combining the CDR3 with reference TRBV5-1 and TRBJ2-5 gives the whole variable domain KAGVTQTPRYLIKTRGQQVTLSCSPISGHRSVSWYQQTPGQGLQFLFEYFSETQRNKGNFPGRFSGRQFSNSRSEMNVSTLELGDSALYLCASSLYPETQYFGPGTRLLVL.

The chain joins TRBV29-1 to TRBJ2-1; TCRdb gives TRBD1 as the D gene, but with no DNA this cannot be confirmed. The CDR3 spans 15 residues. Per germline, CDR1 SQVTM and CDR2 ANQGSEA. The CDR3 is CSAAPDRAGYNEQFF.

CDR3 in amino acids: CASTRTGGGQPQHF. The chain employs TRBV12-3 or TRBV12-4 and TRBJ1-5; TCRdb indicates TRBD1, and absent DNA this call remains unverified. The CDR3 is 14 amino acids.

The V gene is TRBV7-6, the J gene TRBJ2-2; checking the TCRdb D call of TRBD1 is not possible without DNA. Germline loops: CDR1 SGHVS, CDR2 FNYEAQ. The CDR3 covers 15 residues. CDR3 sequence: CASSPVAPGRGELFF.

J is TRBJ1-2 and V is TRBV6-6. The CDR3 is made up of 14 amino acids. In germline, CDR1 is MNHNY, CDR2 SVGAGI (reference sequence). CDR3 sequence reads: CASSTWEGDYGYTF.

The CDR3 spells CSARGNNEQFF. The chain employs TRBV20-1 and TRBJ2-1. From germline, CDR1 is DFQATT and CDR2 SNEGSKA (reference sequence). The CDR3 consists of 11 residues.

V is TRBV3-1 and J is TRBJ2-1; without DNA, the TCRdb call of TRBD1 cannot be checked. The CDR3 is 13 residues long. Germline CDR1 LGHDT, CDR2 YNNKEL (reference sequence). Here the CDR3 reads CASSGGSLNEQFF.

This chain joins TRBV24-1 and TRBJ1-6. Germline CDR1 KGHDR, CDR2 SFDVKD. This CDR3 has 17 amino acids. CDR3 protein: CATSDLRKSSYNSPLHF.

The chain employs TRBV18 and TRBJ1-4. Germline CDR1 and CDR2: KGHSH and LQKENI. There are 14 residues in the CDR3. The CDR3 sequence is CASSPLATNEKLFF.